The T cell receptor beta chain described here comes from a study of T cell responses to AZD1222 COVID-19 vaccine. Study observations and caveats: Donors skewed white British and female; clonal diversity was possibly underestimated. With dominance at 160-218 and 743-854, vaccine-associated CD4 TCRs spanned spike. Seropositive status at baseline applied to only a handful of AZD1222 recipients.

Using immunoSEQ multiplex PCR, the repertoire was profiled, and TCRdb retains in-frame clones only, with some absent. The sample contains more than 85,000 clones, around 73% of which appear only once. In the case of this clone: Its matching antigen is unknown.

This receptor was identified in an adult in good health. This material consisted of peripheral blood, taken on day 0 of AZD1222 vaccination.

CDR3 sequence (DNA): TGCGCCAGCAGCCAATTGGCTCAGTATAATTCACCCCTCCACTTT. It translates to CASSQLAQYNSPLHF. J is TRBJ1-6 and V is TRBV4-1; D gene uncertain. Germline-derived CDR1 and CDR2 are MGHRA and YSYEKL. This CDR3 region has 15 residues. The ends were cut back, 2 bases at V and 4 bases at J, with 9 bases in the middle.